Below are 10 T cell receptor beta chains sequenced from a single sample in a study of blood T cell repertoires in COVID-19. TCRdb keeps only in-frame clones here, not all; method: immunoSEQ multiplex PCR. This sample carries around 230,000 clones, about four fifths of them seen once, and the ten largest clones take about 2.5%. Material for sequencing was peripheral blood. The receptors shown here come from a woman between 35 and 50 years old with active or convalescent COVID-19.

This clone was picked up many times. The chain couples TRBV15 to TRBJ2-5; 14 nucleotides agree with TRBD2. V lost 4 bases and J lost 4; bases outside the gene matches: 5. The CDR3 is 16 residues long. Germline V CDR1 and CDR2: LNHNV, YYDKDF (reference sequence). CDR3 protein: CATSMTSGGGRETQYF. DNA of the CDR3: TGTGCCACCAGCATGACTAGCGGGGGGGGTCGAGAGACCCAGTACTTC. The full variable domain, rest sourced from reference TRBV15 and TRBJ2-5, is DAMVIQNPRYQVTQFGKPVTLSCSQTLNHNVMYWYQQKSSQAPKLLFHYYDKDFNNEADTPDNFQSRRPNTSFCFLDIRSPGLGDTAMYLCATSMTSGGGRETQYFGPGTRLLVL.

The chain combines TRBV12-2 with TRBJ1-1; the D segment call TRBD1 is taken from the table without a DNA check. TRBV12-2 constitutes a pseudogene. The CDR3 consists of 18 residues. The CDR3 region is CASRSIRRGTGTNTEAFF. The CDR3, as DNA: TGTGCAAGTCGCTCAATCCGGAGGGGGACAGGCACCAACACTGAAGCTTTCTTT.

As for this clone: This sample includes further DNA sequences coding for the same CDR3. CDR3 protein: CASSQVQGGTEAFF. The DNA of the CDR3 is TGCGCCAGCAGCCAAGTTCAAGGAGGCACTGAAGCTTTCTTT. The V gene is TRBV4-3, the J gene TRBJ1-1; D is undetermined. The CDR3 is 14 residues long. Trimming shortened V by 1 base and J by 4 bases, and 10 bases separated the two germline ends. CDR1 and CDR2 from the germline V gene are LGHNA and YSLEER.

This clone was seen more than once but under ten times. The chain uses TRBV5-1 and TRBJ2-2, with D perhaps matching TRBD1 (6 bases). The CDR3 loop spans 15 amino acids. Germline CDR1 SGHRS, CDR2 YFSETQ. V lost 5 bases to trimming and J lost 0 bases, with 11 bases between them. CDR3 loop: CASSPHRANTGELFF. CDR3 DNA: TGCGCCAGCAGTCCTCACAGGGCGAACACCGGGGAGCTGTTTTTT.

V and J are TRBV7-2 and TRBJ1-6; D not certain. Trimming cost V 5 bases and J 9 bases, with 20 bases left between them. Per the germline V gene, CDR1 is SGHTA and CDR2 is FQGNSA. The CDR3 extends over 16 amino acids. The CDR3 DNA reads as TGTGCCAGCAGCCCTAGAACGGGGAGGGTCGGTTCACCCCTCCACTTT. Encoded protein: CASSPRTGRVGSPLHF.

V is TRBV5-6 and J is TRBJ2-5; the match to TRBD2 covers 14 bases. The V segment lost 0 bases and the J segment 7 bases; nucleotides outside the gene matches: 5. Germline V gene lookup returns CDR1 SGHDT and CDR2 YYEEEE. This CDR3 contains 16 residues. The CDR3 protein is CASSLVTSGGAGTQYF. DNA for the CDR3: TGTGCCAGCAGCTTGGTGACTAGCGGGGGGGCAGGGACCCAGTACTTC.

J is TRBJ1-6 and V is TRBV12-5; D possibly corresponds to TRBD1 (5 bases). The CDR3 has 14 residues. Trimming stripped 6 bases from V and 7 bases from J, with 13 bases between. Germline CDR1 is LGHNT and CDR2 is FRNRAP. Here the CDR3 DNA reads TGTGCTAGTGGCCGGCAGGGAGGCAATTCACCCCTCCACTTT. This gives the protein CASGRQGGNSPLHF.

The genes are TRBV7-2 and TRBJ2-1; D possibly corresponds to TRBD2 (5 bases). With 5 bases removed from V and 6 bases from J, the gap between germline ends came to 14 bases. CDR3 length: 14 residues. Germline values: CDR1 SGHTA, CDR2 FQGNSA. CDR3 amino acids: CASSQAAGPNEQFF. The CDR3 nucleotides read TGTGCCAGCAGCCAGGCCGCGGGCCCCAATGAGCAGTTCTTC.

In this sample, this clone turned up a few times. The chain couples TRBV10-3 to TRBJ1-6, with D unresolved. Germline V gene lookup returns CDR1 ENHRY and CDR2 SYGVKD. The V end lost 3 bases, the J end lost 6 bases, and 15 bases lay between the germline ends. The CDR3 contains 16 residues. CDR3 sequence (DNA): TGTGCCATCAGTGATCGGGGAGGTACAACTAATTCACCCCTCCACTTT. It yields the protein CAISDRGGTTNSPLHF.

V is TRBV30 and J is TRBJ1-6; tentative D call: TRBD1 (5 bases). Germline assignment: CDR1 GTSNPN and CDR2 SVGIG (reference sequence). The CDR3 contains 13 residues. V lost 4 bases to trimming and J lost 9 bases, with 13 bases between them. CDR3 sequence (DNA): TGTGCCTGGACTCCACCAGGGATTTCACCCCTCCACTTT. Amino acids: CAWTPPGISPLHF.